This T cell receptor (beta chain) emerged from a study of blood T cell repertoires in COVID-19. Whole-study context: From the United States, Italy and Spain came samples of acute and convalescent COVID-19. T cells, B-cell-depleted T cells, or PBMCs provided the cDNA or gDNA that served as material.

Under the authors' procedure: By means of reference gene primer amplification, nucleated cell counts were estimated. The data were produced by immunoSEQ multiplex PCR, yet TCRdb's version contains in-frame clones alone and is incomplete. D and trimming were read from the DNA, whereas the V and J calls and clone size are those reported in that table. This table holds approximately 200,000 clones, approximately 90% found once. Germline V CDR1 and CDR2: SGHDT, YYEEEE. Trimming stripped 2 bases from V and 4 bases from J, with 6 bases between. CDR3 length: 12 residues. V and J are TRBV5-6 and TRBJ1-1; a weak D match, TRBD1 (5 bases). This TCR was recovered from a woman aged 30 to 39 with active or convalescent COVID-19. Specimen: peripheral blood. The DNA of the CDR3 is TGTGCCAGCAGCTTAGGGGCCACTGAAGCTTTCTTT. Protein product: CASSLGATEAFF.